Each of the 24 T cell receptor beta chains below was sequenced from the same sample in a study of technical replicates of blood from a handful of donors. Profiling relied on immunoSEQ multiplex PCR, and the TCRdb table lists in-frame clones only, not all of them. The data hold some 79,000 clones, with 94% observed a single time. The sequenced sample consisted of T cells isolated from PBMCs. The receptors derive from a human donor in good health.

The chain carries TRBV30 and TRBJ2-1; TRBD2 agrees at 8 bases. Germline CDR1 is GTSNPN and CDR2 is SVGIG (reference sequence). The V and J ends lost 6 bases and 6 bases, in that order; junction bases with no gene match: 16. This CDR3 has 16 amino acids. The CDR3 sequence: CACTRSTSVQFNEQFF. Here the CDR3 DNA reads TGTGCCTGCACCAGGTCGACTAGCGTCCAATTCAATGAGCAGTTCTTC.

V is TRBV7-9 and J is TRBJ2-2; D is ambiguous. V lost 4 bases, J lost 6 bases, and 12 bases lay in between. The germline V gene has CDR1 SEHNR and CDR2 FQNEAQ (reference sequence). This CDR3 contains 14 residues. The CDR3 region has the DNA TGTGCCAGCAGCTCGATAGACATGTCCGGGGAGCTGTTTTTT. It translates to CASSSIDMSGELFF.

The chain carries TRBV2 and TRBJ2-5; TRBD2 matches at 8 bases. Germline CDR1 and CDR2: SNHLY and FYNNEI. Trimming took 7 bases from V and 2 from J; bases not matched to a gene: 6. This CDR3 is built from 14 residues. In DNA, the CDR3 is TGTGCCAGCAACGGCGGGGGGTCTCAAGAGACCCAGTACTTC. Its protein is CASNGGGSQETQYF. Based on the CDR3 plus reference TRBV2 and TRBJ2-5, the full variable domain is EPEVTQTPSHQVTQMGQEVILRCVPISNHLYFYWYRQILGQKVEFLVSFYNNEISEKSEIFDDQFSVERPDGSNFTLKIRSTKLEDSAMYFCASNGGGSQETQYFGPGTRLLVL.

The chain is built from TRBV19 and TRBJ2-1, with 10 bases lining up with TRBD1. With 5 bases clipped from V and 3 bases from J, the junction kept 7 bases outside the gene matches. The germline V gene encodes CDR1 LNHDA and CDR2 SQIVND (reference sequence). This CDR3 has 16 amino acids. CDR3 protein: CASSETGGYLYNEQFF. In DNA, the CDR3 is TGTGCCAGTAGTGAGACAGGGGGCTACCTCTACAATGAGCAGTTCTTC.

This chain connects TRBV28 to TRBJ1-2; D not resolved. Trimming stripped 7 bases from V and 1 base from J, with 19 bases between. This CDR3 has 16 amino acids. The germline V gene encodes CDR1 MDHEN and CDR2 SYDVKM. The CDR3 region is CASKYLKEPFNYGYTF. In DNA, the CDR3 is TGTGCCAGCAAGTATCTCAAGGAGCCCTTTAACTATGGCTACACCTTC.

This clone occurred once. This sequence joins TRBV18 and TRBJ2-5; 10 bases line up with TRBD1. The V and J ends lost 3 bases and 3 bases, in that order; junction bases with no gene match: 4. CDR1 is KGHSH and CDR2 is LQKENI in the germline V gene. The CDR3 is 15 residues long. The CDR3 region has the DNA TGTGCCAGCTCACCCGTAGGACAGGGGGAAGAGACCCAGTACTTC. Translated: CASSPVGQGEETQYF.

V gene TRBV28 combines with J gene TRBJ2-7; TRBD2 aligns across 11 bases. CDR1 is MDHEN and CDR2 is SYDVKM in the germline V gene. V was pared by 3 bases and J by 6 bases, with 4 bases of the junction left unmatched. The CDR3 loop spans 14 amino acids. DNA of the CDR3: TGTGCCAGCAGTTTTTCGGGACTAGCGGTCGAGCAGTACTTC. Translation gives CASSFSGLAVEQYF.

This clone was seen only once. V is TRBV4-1 and J is TRBJ2-7, with a possible D match to TRBD2 (6 bases). Trimming pared 5 bases from V and 5 bases from J, leaving 7 bases between. Germline V CDR1 and CDR2: MGHRA, YSYEKL. The CDR3 runs 11 residues. CDR3 loop: CASSTGDEQYF. As DNA, the CDR3 is TGCGCCAGCAGCACGGGGGACGAGCAGTACTTC.

This sequence joins TRBV10-3 and TRBJ1-5, with 7 bases identical to TRBD1. Looked up from germline, CDR1 is ENHRY and CDR2 is SYGVKD. The CDR3 spans 14 residues. V gave up 7 bases and J gave up 2 bases; unmatched junction bases: 5. The CDR3 spells CAINQGTGNQPQHF. CDR3 nucleotides: TGTGCCATCAATCAAGGGACAGGCAATCAGCCCCAGCATTTT.

DNA for the CDR3: TGTGCCAGCAGGGGACTAGCCCCAGCCTACGAGCAGTACTTC. This translates into CASRGLAPAYEQYF. This chain links TRBV25-1 with TRBJ2-7; 9 bases match TRBD2. V dropped 6 bases and J dropped 2; count of bases not matched to a gene: 5. This CDR3 region has 14 residues. CDR1 and CDR2 (germline): MGHDK, SYGVNS.

J is TRBJ1-5 and V is TRBV9; perhaps TRBD1 as D (6 bases). The CDR3 loop spans 15 amino acids. With 2 bases removed from V and 6 bases from J, the gap between germline ends came to 15 bases. CDR1 and CDR2 (germline): SGDLS, YYNGEE. The CDR3 sequence is CASSVTGSETQPQHF. In DNA form, the CDR3 reads TGTGCCAGCAGCGTGACAGGTTCGGAAACTCAGCCCCAGCATTTT. Drawing the rest from reference TRBV9 and TRBJ1-5, the complete variable domain is DSGVTQTPKHLITATGQRVTLRCSPRSGDLSVYWYQQSLDQGLQFLIQYYNGEERAKGNILERFSAQQFPDLHSELNLSSLELGDSALYFCASSVTGSETQPQHFGDGTRLSIL.

This chain uses TRBV6-5 with TRBJ1-1, with D maybe TRBD1 (5 bases). CDR1 is MNHEY, CDR2 SVGAGI, per germline. The CDR3 has 12 residues. The V end was cut by 6 bases, the J end by 5 bases, with 10 bases between. The chain's CDR3 is CASRWGGTEAFF. The CDR3, as DNA: TGTGCCAGCAGGTGGGGGGGGACTGAAGCTTTCTTT.

Only one count was recorded for this clone. The chain recombines TRBV28 with TRBJ2-3; weak D call: TRBD2 (5 bases). V was cut by 2 bases and J by 1 base, with 10 bases left in between. The CDR3 extends over 15 amino acids. CDR1 and CDR2 from the germline V gene are MDHEN and SYDVKM. The CDR3 loop is CASSLGLLRTDTQYF. The CDR3 DNA reads TGTGCCAGCAGTTTAGGACTCTTACGCACAGATACGCAGTATTTT. The full variable domain, in which reference TRBV28 and TRBJ2-3 provide the parts outside the CDR3, is DVKVTQSSRYLVKRTGEKVFLECVQDMDHENMFWYRQDPGLGLRLIYFSYDVKMKEKGDIPEGYSVSREKKERFSLILESASTNQTSMYLCASSLGLLRTDTQYFGPGTRLTVL.

V is TRBV6-1 and J is TRBJ2-3; D might be TRBD1 (6 bases). This CDR3 spans 15 amino acids. Trimming cost V 7 bases and J 4 bases, with 18 bases left between them. Germline V gene lookup returns CDR1 MNHNS and CDR2 SASEGT. The CDR3 DNA reads as TGTGCCAGCACGAAAGGACAGTTTGGAGCAGATACGCAGTATTTT. This sequence encodes CASTKGQFGADTQYF.

The table lists this clone with a count of one. The chain employs TRBV15 and TRBJ1-5; D may be TRBD1 (6 bases). The germline V gene encodes CDR1 LNHNV and CDR2 YYDKDF (reference sequence). The CDR3 sequence is 16 residues long. V shed 0 bases and J shed 5 bases, with 14 bases lying between them. DNA for the CDR3: TGTGCCACCAGCAGAGAGGCAGGGGCGATTGATCAGCCCCAGCATTTT. Translation gives CATSREAGAIDQPQHF.

The V gene is TRBV11-2, the J gene TRBJ2-3; 8 nucleotides line up with TRBD2. Germline V CDR1 and CDR2: SGHAT, FQNNGV. The V gene end was trimmed by 4 bases and the J gene end by 11 bases; junction bases not matched to a gene: 20. The CDR3 consists of 17 residues. CDR3 loop: CASSSRWSGGRGEVQYF. In DNA, the CDR3 is TGTGCCAGCAGCTCCAGGTGGAGCGGAGGGCGGGGGGAGGTGCAGTATTTT.

V usage is TRBV5-1 and J usage is TRBJ1-2, with 7 bases fitting TRBD1. Germline values: CDR1 SGHRS, CDR2 YFSETQ. The CDR3 is 15 residues long. V shed 0 bases and J 4 bases; nucleotides not matched to a gene: 6. CDR3: CASSLADRSSYGYTF. The CDR3 DNA is TGCGCCAGCAGCTTGGCGGACAGGAGCTCCTATGGCTACACCTTC.

V is TRBV19 and J is TRBJ1-5, with D uncertain. This CDR3 comprises 15 residues. The V end lost 3 bases, the J end lost 4 bases, and 13 bases lay between the germline ends. Germline V gene data show CDR1 as LNHDA and CDR2 as SQIVND (reference sequence). CDR3 DNA sequence: TGTGCCAGTAGTATGGGTGTGAGGATGAATCAGCCCCAGCATTTT. Translated, it gives CASSMGVRMNQPQHF.

This chain links TRBV4-1 with TRBJ1-5; D is uncertain. With 0 bases removed from V and 10 bases from J, the gap between germline ends came to 16 bases. Germline CDR1 MGHRA, CDR2 YSYEKL. This CDR3 spans 15 amino acids. The CDR3 sequence is CASSQDRPGRGPQHF. CDR3 DNA: TGCGCCAGCAGCCAAGATCGGCCTGGTCGGGGACCCCAGCATTTT.

The CDR3 spells CASSFPGGGETQYF. CDR3 DNA: TGTGCCAGCAGCTTCCCAGGAGGTGGAGAGACCCAGTACTTC. The chain is built from TRBV7-3 and TRBJ2-5, with TRBD2 as a possible D gene (5 bases). The CDR3 runs to 14 residues. Trimming stripped 3 bases from V and 4 bases from J, with 12 bases between. Germline V gene sequence: CDR1 SGHTA, CDR2 FQGTGA.

V is TRBV10-3 and J is TRBJ1-1, with unresolved D. Deletions cut 0 bases from V and 0 bases from J, with 8 bases between. The CDR3 spans 15 residues. CDR1 ENHRY and CDR2 SYGVKD come from the germline V gene. CDR3 nucleotides: TGTGCCATCAGTGAGTCGAGGCCGGTGAACACTGAAGCTTTCTTT. It codes for CAISESRPVNTEAFF.

This clone was seen a few times. The chain recombines TRBV25-1 with TRBJ1-5, with 8 bases aligning to TRBD1. The CDR3 is 14 amino acids. CDR1 is MGHDK, CDR2 SYGVNS, per germline. The chain's CDR3 is CAAGAGGPCQPQHF. Here the CDR3 DNA reads TGTGCGGCAGGGGCAGGGGGCCCGTGTCAGCCCCAGCATTTT.

The rearrangement uses TRBV25-1 and TRBJ2-1, with D tentatively TRBD1 (5 bases). Trimming stripped 4 bases from V and 7 bases from J, with 14 bases between. Germline V gives CDR1 MGHDK, CDR2 SYGVNS. The CDR3 extends over 14 amino acids. In DNA form, the CDR3 reads TGTGCCAGCAGTGCCTCCACGACAGTGAATGAGCAGTTCTTC. Its protein is CASSASTTVNEQFF. Full variable domain (outside the CDR3, taken from reference TRBV25-1 and TRBJ2-1): EADIYQTPRYLVIGTGKKITLECSQTMGHDKMYWYQQDPGMELHLIHYSYGVNSTEKGDLSSESTVSRIRTEHFPLTLESARPSHTSQYLCASSASTTVNEQFFGPGTRLTVL.

This clone was detected only once. The chain is built from TRBV2 and TRBJ2-2, with 11 bases that match TRBD1. The V gene's germline CDR1 is SNHLY and CDR2 FYNNEI. The V gene end was trimmed by 0 bases and the J gene end by 3 bases; junction bases not matched to a gene: 6. The CDR3 has 18 residues. This CDR3 reads CASSEAGLGQGDTGELFF. The CDR3 coding sequence is TGTGCCAGCAGTGAAGCAGGCTTGGGACAGGGGGACACCGGGGAGCTGTTTTTT.